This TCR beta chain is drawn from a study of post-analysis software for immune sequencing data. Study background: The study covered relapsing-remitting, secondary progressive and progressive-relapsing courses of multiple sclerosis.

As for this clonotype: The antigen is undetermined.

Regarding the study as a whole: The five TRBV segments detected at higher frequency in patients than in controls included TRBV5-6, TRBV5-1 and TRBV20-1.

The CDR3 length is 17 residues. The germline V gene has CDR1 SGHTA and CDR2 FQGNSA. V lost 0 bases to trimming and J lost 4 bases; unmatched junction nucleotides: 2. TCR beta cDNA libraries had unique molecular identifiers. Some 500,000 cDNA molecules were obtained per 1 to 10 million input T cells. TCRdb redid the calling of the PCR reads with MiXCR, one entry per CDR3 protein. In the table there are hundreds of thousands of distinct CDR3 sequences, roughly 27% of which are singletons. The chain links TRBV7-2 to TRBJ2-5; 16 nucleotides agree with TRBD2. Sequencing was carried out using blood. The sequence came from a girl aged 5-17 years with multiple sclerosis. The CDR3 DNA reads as TGTGCCAGCAGCTTAGCGGGGACTAGCGGGGGGGGAGAGACCCAGTACTTC. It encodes CASSLAGTSGGGETQYF.